Listed below are T cell receptor beta chains from one sample, sequenced in a study of CD8 T cells in Susac syndrome. TCRdb called the immunoSEQ multiplex PCR reads again in MiXCR, with one record for every CDR3 protein. In the table there are around 180,000 distinct CDR3 sequences, 94% of which are singletons. Source material: CD4+ T cells from PBMCs. The receptors come from a human donor with Susac syndrome. The CDR3 runs from the conserved cysteine through the conserved F or W.

V	length	J	CDR3
TRBV20-1	13	TRBJ2-1	CSAARGLDIEQFF
TRBV29-1	14	TRBJ1-5	CSVTTGAPNQPQHF
TRBV5-1	15	TRBJ1-1	CASSINQGMGTEAFF
TRBV7-9	12	TRBJ2-7	CASSLWEGEQYF
TRBV20-1	13	TRBJ2-3	CSARHRGRDTQYF
TRBV27	13	TRBJ1-4	CASSFRRNEKLFF
TRBV6-2/TRBV6-3	14	TRBJ2-3	CASRPTSSSGTQYF
TRBV29-1	13	TRBJ1-1	CSVFHRQNTEAFF
TRBV5-6	13	TRBJ2-7	CASSRSSTRGQYF
TRBV5-1	15	TRBJ1-1	CASSLDTSKNTEAFF
TRBV6-5	15	TRBJ2-7	CASSHPGSGSYEQYF
TRBV14	13	TRBJ1-2	CASSPTRYYGYTF
TRBV15	16	TRBJ2-3	CATSRDPSRLADTQYF
TRBV12-3/TRBV12-4	15	TRBJ1-2	CASSQQIWGAKGYTF
TRBV14	12	TRBJ1-6	CASNQDPSPLHF
TRBV5-6	15	TRBJ2-7	CASTTLAGAVYEQYF
TRBV19	14	TRBJ1-2	CASRGPSVYYGYTF
TRBV18	14	TRBJ2-7	CASSPPSYSYEQYF
TRBV4-3	16	TRBJ2-5	CASSQDTRDSKETQYF
TRBV11-3	16	TRBJ2-1	CASSLVGGGATNEQFF
TRBV12-3/TRBV12-4	15	TRBJ2-3	CASSLRKAGPDTQYF
TRBV21-1	11	TRBJ2-7	CASTTGAHEYF
TRBV19	14	TRBJ1-5	CASRQTGYNQPQHF
TRBV6-1	16	TRBJ2-3	CASSSTRWAGTDTQYF
TRBV20-1	14	TRBJ2-3	CSAREGTAKDTQYF
TRBV5-6	13	TRBJ1-2	CASSLRRGRGYTF
TRBV2	14	TRBJ2-7	CASSLTGTASEQYF
TRBV2	14	TRBJ2-7	CAIPTGTGAYEQYF
TRBV6-5	14	TRBJ2-3	CASRRGQDTDTQYF
TRBV4-1	17	TRBJ2-6	CASSQDGGASGANVLTF
TRBV6-5	15	TRBJ2-7	CASSYWGQGAYEQYF
TRBV20-1	14	TRBJ2-7	CSASRHGPGYEQYF
TRBV29-1	13	TRBJ1-5	CSVGEQRNQPQHF
TRBV15	14	TRBJ1-2	CATSRGDSRGGYTF
TRBV5-8	11	TRBJ2-3	CASSFRDDSYF
TRBV10-3	14	TRBJ1-6	CAISAKGDNSPLHF
TRBV4-1	16	TRBJ2-7	CASSQEGSGGAYEQYF
TRBV12-3/TRBV12-4	13	TRBJ2-5	CASCYRNQETQYF
TRBV7-2	17	TRBJ2-1	CASSANTGGITYNEQFF
TRBV6-5	13	TRBJ1-1	CASRLPGNTEAFF
TRBV30	13	TRBJ1-2	CAWSTANIYGYTF
TRBV20-1	15	TRBJ2-5	CSAREASGEGETQYF
TRBV5-6	14	TRBJ2-7	CASSLGGRAYEQYF
TRBV25-1	17	TRBJ2-2	CASSAPGQGASTGELFF
TRBV18	15	TRBJ2-2	CASSPGTVSTGELFF
TRBV9	12	TRBJ2-5	CASSGPVETQYF
TRBV28	16	TRBJ1-2	CASSPADSRGRAGYTF
TRBV3-1	14	TRBJ1-1	CASSQGSKNTEAFF
TRBV29-1	10	TRBJ1-1	CSVQNTEAFF
TRBV20-1	15	TRBJ1-6	CSARDSGRGNSPLHF
TRBV5-4	15	TRBJ1-4	CASSLSSPGYEKLFF
TRBV3-1	16	TRBJ1-3	CASSQAVIVSGNTIYF
TRBV3-1	15	TRBJ2-5	CASSQGRGKRQTQYF
TRBV5-6	15	TRBJ1-2	CASSWRFAGGYGYTF